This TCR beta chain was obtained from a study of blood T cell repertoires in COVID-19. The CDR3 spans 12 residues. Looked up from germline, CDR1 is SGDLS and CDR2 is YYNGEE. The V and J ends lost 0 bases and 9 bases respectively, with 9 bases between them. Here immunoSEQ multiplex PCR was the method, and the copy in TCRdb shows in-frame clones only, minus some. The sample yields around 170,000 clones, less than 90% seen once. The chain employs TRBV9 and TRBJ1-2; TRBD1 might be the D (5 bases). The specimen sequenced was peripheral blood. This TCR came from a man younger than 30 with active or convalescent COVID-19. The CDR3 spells CASSVVGGSYTF. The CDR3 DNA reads TGTGCCAGCAGCGTAGTGGGGGGAAGCTACACCTTC.